The rows below give T cell receptor beta chains drawn from one sample of a study of blood T cells in healthy people across ages. Via MiXCR, TCRdb re-called the 5' RACE reads, giving one row per CDR3 protein. The table includes roughly 830,000 distinct CDR3 sequences, around 62% detected once. Sequenced: blood. These receptors were collected from a man aged 25 to 40 in good health. Each CDR3 is given with its conserved first and last residue. D genes are given only for firm matches. Some rows mark clone size as missing; the rest say once, few, many or name a class of expanded clone.

J: TRBJ2-3
size: .
D: .
V: TRBV6-2/TRBV6-3
DNA: TGTGCCAGCAGTTACGGAACGGCTACGCAGTATTTT
CDR3: CASSYGTATQYF

J: TRBJ2-1
size: .
D: TRBD1
V: TRBV24-1
DNA: TGTGCCACCAGTGACCCGGGACAGGCTTACAATGAGCAGTTCTTC
CDR3: CATSDPGQAYNEQFF

J: TRBJ2-1
size: .
D: TRBD1
V: TRBV27
DNA: TGTGCCAGCAGTTTCAGGTGGACAGGGAAGTTTATGGGTGAGCAGTTCTTC
CDR3: CASSFRWTGKFMGEQFF

J: TRBJ2-1
size: .
D: .
V: TRBV27
DNA: TGTGCCACCCAGGCCGTTCGGAATGAGCAGTTCTTC
CDR3: CATQAVRNEQFF

J: TRBJ2-5
size: few
D: TRBD2
V: TRBV10-3
DNA: TGTGCCATCAGTGAAGTTAGCGGGGAGTACCAAGAGACCCAGTACTTC
CDR3: CAISEVSGEYQETQYF

J: TRBJ1-1
size: .
D: .
V: TRBV2
DNA: TGTGCCAGCAGTCAGGTGCTGAACACTGAAGCTTTCTTT
CDR3: CASSQVLNTEAFF

J: TRBJ2-1
size: .
D: TRBD1
V: TRBV16
DNA: TGTGCCAGCAGCCAATGGGACAGGGGGGAGTTCTTC
CDR3: CASSQWDRGEFF

J: TRBJ1-1
size: .
D: TRBD1
V: TRBV20-1
DNA: TGCAGTGCTATAAGGGGGCGGGTTCTTGGCACTGAAGCTTTCTTT
CDR3: CSAIRGRVLGTEAFF

J: TRBJ2-5
size: .
D: TRBD1
V: TRBV4-3
DNA: TGCGCCAGCAGCCAGAACAGGGGGCTGGAAGAGACCCAGTACTTC
CDR3: CASSQNRGLEETQYF

J: TRBJ2-5
size: .
D: TRBD1
V: TRBV20-1
DNA: TGCAGTGCTAGAGATTTGAGACAGGGGTACCAAGAGACCCAGTACTTC
CDR3: CSARDLRQGYQETQYF

J: TRBJ2-3
size: .
D: .
V: TRBV9
DNA: TGTGCCAGCAGCGTAGGCTCAGTATCCACAGATACGCAGTATTTT
CDR3: CASSVGSVSTDTQYF

J: TRBJ2-7
size: .
D: .
V: TRBV13
DNA: TGTGCCAGCAGCCAGTCAGGGGCCCCCTACGAGCAGTACTTC
CDR3: CASSQSGAPYEQYF

J: TRBJ2-6
size: .
D: .
V: TRBV21-1
DNA: TGTGCCAGCTTCGGGACGTCTGGGGCCAACGTCCTGACTTTC
CDR3: CASFGTSGANVLTF

J: TRBJ1-5
size: .
D: .
V: TRBV12-3/TRBV12-4
DNA: TGTGCCAGCAGTTTTCGGATCGGAACGAATCAGCCCCAGCATTTT
CDR3: CASSFRIGTNQPQHF

J: TRBJ2-1
size: .
D: .
V: TRBV19
DNA: TGTGCCACAAGATCGGGGCACGACTCCTACAATGAGCAGTTCTTC
CDR3: CATRSGHDSYNEQFF

J: TRBJ2-7
size: .
D: TRBD1
V: TRBV20-1
DNA: TGCAGTGCTATCGGACGGGACAGCGAAGGTCCCATCTACGAGCAGTACTTC
CDR3: CSAIGRDSEGPIYEQYF

J: TRBJ2-3
size: .
D: TRBD1
V: TRBV27
DNA: TGTGCCAGCAGTTTATCTGGACAGGGGGGCACAGATACGCAGTATTTT
CDR3: CASSLSGQGGTDTQYF

J: TRBJ1-5
size: .
D: .
V: TRBV28
DNA: TGTGCCAGCATTTCGGGGGTTGTTGGCAATCAGCCCCAGCATTTT
CDR3: CASISGVVGNQPQHF

J: TRBJ2-3
size: .
D: TRBD1
V: TRBV7-3
DNA: TGTGCCAGCAGCCTACAGGGGCTTCTCACAGATACGCAGTATTTT
CDR3: CASSLQGLLTDTQYF

J: TRBJ2-5
size: few
D: .
V: TRBV25-1
DNA: TGTGCCAGCAGTGCCCGACAGGGAGGATGGGAGACCCAGTACTTC
CDR3: CASSARQGGWETQYF

J: TRBJ2-3
size: few
D: .
V: TRBV4-1
DNA: TGCGCCAGCACCATGGGGCGGGACACAGATACGCAGTATTTT
CDR3: CASTMGRDTDTQYF

J: TRBJ1-2
size: .
D: .
V: TRBV10-3
DNA: TGTGCCATCGGGGTCGCCATTACCTATGGCTACACCTTC
CDR3: CAIGVAITYGYTF

J: TRBJ2-1
size: .
D: TRBD1
V: TRBV4-3
DNA: TGCGCCAGCAGCCAAGATCAGTCGAGGGGGCGGGTATGGGATGAGCAGTTCTTC
CDR3: CASSQDQSRGRVWDEQFF

J: TRBJ2-7
size: many
D: TRBD2
V: TRBV7-3
DNA: TGTGCCAGCAGTCCCCTAGCGGGGGGTTCCTACGAGCAGTACTTC
CDR3: CASSPLAGGSYEQYF

J: TRBJ2-7
size: .
D: TRBD1
V: TRBV5-1
DNA: TGCGCCAGCAGCTTGGGGCAGGGGGCCCCCTACGAGCAGTACTTC
CDR3: CASSLGQGAPYEQYF

J: TRBJ1-5
size: .
D: TRBD1
V: TRBV20-1
DNA: TGCAGTGCCCCTGCAGGGGGCGGTCAGCCCCAGCATTTT
CDR3: CSAPAGGGQPQHF

J: TRBJ2-3
size: .
D: TRBD2
V: TRBV12-3/TRBV12-4
DNA: TGTGCCAGTAGTGTTGGGACTAGCGGGGCCAGGGGGTATTTT
CDR3: CASSVGTSGARGYF

J: TRBJ2-7
size: .
D: TRBD1
V: TRBV7-2
DNA: TGTGCCAGCAGCCCCGGGACAGCTACCTACGAGCAGTACTTC
CDR3: CASSPGTATYEQYF

J: TRBJ2-3
size: few
D: .
V: TRBV27
DNA: TGTGCCAGCAGCCCACCTTGGGGGGTTCGCACAGATACGCAGTATTTT
CDR3: CASSPPWGVRTDTQYF

J: TRBJ1-5
size: few
D: .
V: TRBV7-9
DNA: TGTGCCAGCAGCACAGCTAGATCGAACCAGCATTTT
CDR3: CASSTARSNQHF

J: TRBJ2-1
size: .
D: TRBD1
V: TRBV7-2
DNA: TGTGCCAGCAGCTTAACAGGGGGATCCAATGAGCAGTTCTTC
CDR3: CASSLTGGSNEQFF

J: TRBJ2-7
size: few
D: TRBD2
V: TRBV25-1
DNA: TGTGCCAGCGGACTAGTCTACGAGCAGTACTTC
CDR3: CASGLVYEQYF

J: TRBJ2-1
size: .
D: TRBD1
V: TRBV6-1
DNA: TGTGCCAGCAGTGAAGGGGGACAGGGGGATGAGCAGTTCTTC
CDR3: CASSEGGQGDEQFF

J: TRBJ2-7
size: .
D: TRBD1
V: TRBV28
DNA: TGTGCCAGCAGATGGGAGGACAGGGGGTACTACGAGCAGTACTTC
CDR3: CASRWEDRGYYEQYF

J: TRBJ2-7
size: .
D: TRBD1
V: TRBV6-2/TRBV6-3
DNA: TGTGCCAGCAGTCGGGACAGGGCAGCGAGCGAGCAGTACTTC
CDR3: CASSRDRAASEQYF

J: TRBJ2-1
size: .
D: TRBD2
V: TRBV6-1
DNA: TGTGCCAGCAGCCAAGGGGAAGCGGGGGGTAATGAGCAGTTCTTC
CDR3: CASSQGEAGGNEQFF

J: TRBJ1-1
size: .
D: .
V: TRBV3-1
DNA: TGTGCCAGCAGCCCGCACGACCGGGACACTGAAGCTTTCTTT
CDR3: CASSPHDRDTEAFF

J: TRBJ2-6
size: many
D: .
V: TRBV25-1
DNA: TGTGCCAGCAGTGAGCTCGGGGGTCCAGGGGCCAACGTCCTGACTTTC
CDR3: CASSELGGPGANVLTF

J: TRBJ2-1
size: .
D: TRBD1
V: TRBV7-9
DNA: TGTGCCAGCATCCTTGGGTCAGGGGGCTATGAGCAGTTCTTC
CDR3: CASILGSGGYEQFF

J: TRBJ2-7
size: once
D: .
V: TRBV6-5
DNA: TGTGCCAGCAGTTCCCCACAGGACCGACCCGACGGCCGCTACGAGCAGTACTTC
CDR3: CASSSPQDRPDGRYEQYF

J: TRBJ2-1
size: .
D: TRBD2
V: TRBV7-2
DNA: TGTGCCAGCAGCTTCAATGGCGGGGGGGCCAATGAGCAGTTCTTC
CDR3: CASSFNGGGANEQFF

J: TRBJ1-1
size: .
D: .
V: TRBV6-6
DNA: TGTGCCAGCAGGACACAGGGGAACACTGAAGCTTTCTTT
CDR3: CASRTQGNTEAFF

J: TRBJ1-2
size: .
D: TRBD1
V: TRBV6-2/TRBV6-3
DNA: TGTGCCAGCAGTGTCGATTACAGGGGAGGCTACACCTTC
CDR3: CASSVDYRGGYTF

J: TRBJ2-1
size: .
D: .
V: TRBV20-1
DNA: TGCAGTGCCTTAGGAAATCTTCGAGCAGGCAATGAGCAGTTCTTC
CDR3: CSALGNLRAGNEQFF

J: TRBJ1-5
size: .
D: TRBD1
V: TRBV28
DNA: TGTGCCAACGGACAGGGTATTAGTCAGCCCCAGCATTTT
CDR3: CANGQGISQPQHF

J: TRBJ2-3
size: few
D: TRBD1
V: TRBV10-3
DNA: TGTGCCATCAGTGTGTGGGACAGGGAACGGGCCACAGATACGCAGTATTTT
CDR3: CAISVWDRERATDTQYF

J: TRBJ2-7
size: few
D: TRBD2
V: TRBV29-1
DNA: TGCAGCGTTCTACCCTACCCTAGCGGGGGAGACTACGAGCAGTACTTC
CDR3: CSVLPYPSGGDYEQYF

J: TRBJ2-6
size: few
D: TRBD2
V: TRBV7-6
DNA: TGTGCCAGCAGCAAAACCGCCTGGACTAGCTCTGGGGCCAACGTCCTGACTTTC
CDR3: CASSKTAWTSSGANVLTF

J: TRBJ1-1
size: .
D: .
V: TRBV15
DNA: TGTGCCACCAGCAGAGGTCTGACGAACACTGAAGCTTTCTTT
CDR3: CATSRGLTNTEAFF

J: TRBJ2-1
size: .
D: TRBD1
V: TRBV20-1
DNA: TGCAGGGGGACAGGAGCGTACCAAGAGACCCAGTTCTTC
CDR3: CRGTGAYQETQFF